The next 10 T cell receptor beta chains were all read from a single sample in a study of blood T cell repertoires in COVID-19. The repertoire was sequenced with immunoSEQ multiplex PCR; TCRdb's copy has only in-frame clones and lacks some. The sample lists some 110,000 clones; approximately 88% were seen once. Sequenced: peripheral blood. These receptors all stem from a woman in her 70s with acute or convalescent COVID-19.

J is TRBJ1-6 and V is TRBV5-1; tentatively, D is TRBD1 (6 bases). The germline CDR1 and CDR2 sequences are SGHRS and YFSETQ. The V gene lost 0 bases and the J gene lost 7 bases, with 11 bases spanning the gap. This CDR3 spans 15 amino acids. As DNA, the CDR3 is TGCGCCAGCAGCTTGGAGCAGGGGCGGAATTCACCCCTCCACTTT. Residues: CASSLEQGRNSPLHF.

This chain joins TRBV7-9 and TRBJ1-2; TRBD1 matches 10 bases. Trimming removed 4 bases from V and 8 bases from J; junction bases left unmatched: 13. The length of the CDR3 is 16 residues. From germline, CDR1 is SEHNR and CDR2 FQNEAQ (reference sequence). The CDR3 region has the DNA TGTGCCAGCAGCTCACCCGCTCCGGGGACAGGGGACGGCTACACCTTC. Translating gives CASSSPAPGTGDGYTF.

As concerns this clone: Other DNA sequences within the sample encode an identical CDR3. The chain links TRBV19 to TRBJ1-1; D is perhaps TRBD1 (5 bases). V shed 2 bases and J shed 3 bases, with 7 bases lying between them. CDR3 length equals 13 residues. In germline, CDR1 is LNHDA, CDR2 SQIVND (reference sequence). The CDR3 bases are TGTGCCAGTAGTATAAGCAGGGACACTGAAGCTTTCTTT. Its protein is CASSISRDTEAFF.

The CDR3 here is CASSRLTTGAGVHGYTF. The CDR3 bases are TGTGCCAGCAGTCGACTTACTACAGGGGCCGGCGTACATGGCTACACCTTC. The chain recombines TRBV2 with TRBJ1-2, with 7 bases aligning to TRBD1. The germline CDR1 and CDR2 sequences are SNHLY and FYNNEI. The CDR3 runs 17 residues. The ends lost 5 bases at V and 6 bases at J; junction bases unmatched: 18. Looking up the rest from reference TRBV2 and TRBJ1-2 gives the full variable domain: EPEVTQTPSHQVTQMGQEVILRCVPISNHLYFYWYRQILGQKVEFLVSFYNNEISEKSEIFDDQFSVERPDGSNFTLKIRSTKLEDSAMYFCASSRLTTGAGVHGYTFGSGTRLTVV.

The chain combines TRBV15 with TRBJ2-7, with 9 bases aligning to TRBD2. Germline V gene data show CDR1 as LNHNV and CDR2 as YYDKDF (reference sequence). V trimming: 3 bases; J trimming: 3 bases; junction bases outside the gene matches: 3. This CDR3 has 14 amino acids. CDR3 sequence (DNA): TGTGCCACCAGCAGGGGACTAGCCGGCTACGAGCAGTACTTC. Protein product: CATSRGLAGYEQYF.

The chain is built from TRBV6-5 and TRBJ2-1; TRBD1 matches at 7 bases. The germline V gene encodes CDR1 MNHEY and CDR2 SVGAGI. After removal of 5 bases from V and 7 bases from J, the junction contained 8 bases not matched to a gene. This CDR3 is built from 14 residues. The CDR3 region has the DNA TGTGCCAGCAGTCGACAGGGTTTGTGGAATGAGCAGTTCTTC. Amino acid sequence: CASSRQGLWNEQFF.

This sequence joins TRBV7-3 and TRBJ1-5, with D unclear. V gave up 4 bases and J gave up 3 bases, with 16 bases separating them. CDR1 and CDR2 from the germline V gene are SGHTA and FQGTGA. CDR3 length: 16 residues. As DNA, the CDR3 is TGTGCCAGCAGCTGCCTAAGTCGAGAGAACAATCAGCCCCAGCATTTT. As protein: CASSCLSRENNQPQHF.

In DNA, the CDR3 is TGTGCCAGTAGTATGACAGGGGGCCCCTACGAGCAGTACTTC. As protein: CASSMTGGPYEQYF. This chain connects TRBV19 to TRBJ2-7, with 10 bases identical to TRBD1. This CDR3 comprises 14 residues. With V trimmed by 3 bases and J by 2 bases, 1 base remained unmatched. Germline V lookup: CDR1 LNHDA, CDR2 SQIVND (reference sequence).

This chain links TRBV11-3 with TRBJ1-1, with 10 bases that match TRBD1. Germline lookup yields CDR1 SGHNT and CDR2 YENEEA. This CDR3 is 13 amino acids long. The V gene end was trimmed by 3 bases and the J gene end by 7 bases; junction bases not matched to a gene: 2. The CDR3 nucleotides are TGTGCCAGCAGCTTTGGACAGGGGGGTGAAGCTTTCTTT. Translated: CASSFGQGGEAFF.

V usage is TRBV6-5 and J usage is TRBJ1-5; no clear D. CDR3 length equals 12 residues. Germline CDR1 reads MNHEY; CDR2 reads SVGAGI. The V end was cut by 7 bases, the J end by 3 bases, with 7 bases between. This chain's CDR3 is CASTEFNQPQHF. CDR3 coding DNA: TGTGCCAGCACGGAGTTCAATCAGCCCCAGCATTTT.